The 11 T cell receptor beta chains presented below share a single source sample, sequenced in a study of beta chain features in type 1 diabetes. TCRB transcripts that were expressed got sequenced, as all of the isolated RNA had been reverse transcribed. The table came from immunoSEQ multiplex PCR; TCRdb's copy has only in-frame clones and leaves some out. The sample lists 15,000 to 20,000 clones, about 50% occurring once. Material: stem cell memory CD4+ T cells from blood. The receptors were gathered from a man aged 18-30 years in good health.

The sample holds a few counts of this clone. The chain employs TRBV20-1 and TRBJ2-7; perhaps TRBD1 as D (5 bases). Germline V gene sequence: CDR1 DFQATT, CDR2 SNEGSKA (reference sequence). This CDR3 is 11 amino acids long. V was trimmed by 4 bases and J by 3 bases, leaving 7 bases between them. CDR3 region: CSAKTDYEQYF. The CDR3 region has the DNA TGCAGTGCTAAGACAGACTACGAGCAGTACTTC.

V gene TRBV19 combines with J gene TRBJ2-1; 7 positions match TRBD2. Unmatched junction bases numbered 27, after V lost 8 bases and J lost 8 bases. Germline V gene sequence: CDR1 LNHDA, CDR2 SQIVND (reference sequence). The CDR3 runs 19 residues. The CDR3, as DNA: TGTGCCAGTGCTGCCTTAACCATGACACGGGCCGGGGAGGGCTATGAGCAGTTCTTC. This translates into CASAALTMTRAGEGYEQFF.

This clone was recorded a few times. The chain joins TRBV29-1 to TRBJ2-7, with a possible D match to TRBD1 (7 bases). The V and J ends lost 7 bases and 2 bases respectively, with 12 bases between them. Germline CDR1 reads SQVTM; CDR2 reads ANQGSEA. This CDR3 spans 12 amino acids. The CDR3 reads CSAGDSAYEQYF. CDR3 bases: TGCAGCGCGGGGGACAGTGCCTACGAGCAGTACTTC.

V and J are TRBV4-3 and TRBJ2-1, with 9 bases matching TRBD2. Germline values: CDR1 LGHNA, CDR2 YSLEER. Germline trimming cut 1 base from V and 3 bases from J; bases unmatched to any gene: 19. CDR3 size: 21 residues. CDR3 region: CASSQGRLAGVPPFIYNEQFF. The DNA of the CDR3 is TGCGCCAGCAGCCAAGGACGGTTAGCGGGGGTTCCACCCTTCATCTACAATGAGCAGTTCTTC.

This chain uses TRBV5-1 with TRBJ1-1; 7 positions match TRBD1. V trimming: 4 bases; J trimming: 1 base; junction bases outside the gene matches: 4. There are 14 residues in the CDR3. Germline CDR1 and CDR2: SGHRS and YFSETQ. The CDR3 is CASSHDRANTEAFF. DNA of the CDR3: TGCGCCAGCAGCCATGACAGGGCGAACACTGAAGCTTTCTTT.

This clone has only a few counts. The V gene is TRBV7-3, the J gene TRBJ2-3; TRBD2 might be the D (6 bases). The CDR3 consists of 18 residues. V was pared by 1 base and J by 0 bases, with 17 bases between. CDR1 SGHTA and CDR2 FQGTGA come from the germline V gene. Here the CDR3 reads CASSLMGTGAQSTDTQYF. In nucleotides, the CDR3 is TGTGCCAGCAGCTTAATGGGTACGGGAGCCCAGAGCACAGATACGCAGTATTTT.

This chain joins TRBV30 and TRBJ1-5; the D gene is possibly TRBD1 (6 bases). V was pared by 4 bases and J by 2 bases, with 9 bases between. The CDR3 length is 13 residues. Germline V gene lookup returns CDR1 GTSNPN and CDR2 SVGIG (reference sequence). The DNA of the CDR3 is TGTGCCTGGAATCCAGGGGGCAATCAGCCCCAGCATTTT. The encoded protein is CAWNPGGNQPQHF.

This clone showed up just a few times. V usage is TRBV7-3 and J usage is TRBJ2-1; 7 positions agree with TRBD2. V gave up 4 bases and J gave up 5 bases; unmatched junction bases: 5. CDR1 is SGHTA, CDR2 FQGTGA, per germline. This CDR3 comprises 14 residues. CDR3 sequence reads: CASSSTSPNNEQFF. The CDR3 DNA reads TGTGCCAGCAGCTCGACTAGCCCAAACAATGAGCAGTTCTTC.

V usage is TRBV20-1 and J usage is TRBJ1-2, with a tentative D call TRBD1 (5 bases). Germline CDR1 DFQATT, CDR2 SNEGSKA (reference sequence). V gave up 6 bases and J gave up 8 bases, with 10 bases separating them. This CDR3 spans 10 amino acids. Here the CDR3 DNA reads TGCAGTGCCAGGGACTTAGGCTACACCTTC. The encoded protein is CSARDLGYTF.

This chain connects TRBV6-6 to TRBJ2-7; D not resolved. Germline CDR1 is MNHNY and CDR2 is SVGAGI (reference sequence). Trimming removed 3 bases from V and 1 base from J, with 13 bases in between. The CDR3 is 15 residues long. CDR3 nucleotide sequence: TGTGCCAGCAGTTATGGAGAGTTTGCTTCCTACGAGCAGTACTTC. Protein sequence: CASSYGEFASYEQYF.

A single count supports this clone. The CDR3 reads CASSSPRDSQEQYF. CDR3 sequence (DNA): TGTGCCAGCAGTTCCCCTCGGGACAGTCAAGAGCAGTACTTC. This chain joins TRBV6-5 and TRBJ2-7; TRBD1 matches at 7 bases. The CDR3 length is 14 residues. J lost 7 bases, V lost 4 bases, and 10 bases had no gene match. The germline V gene has CDR1 MNHEY and CDR2 SVGAGI.